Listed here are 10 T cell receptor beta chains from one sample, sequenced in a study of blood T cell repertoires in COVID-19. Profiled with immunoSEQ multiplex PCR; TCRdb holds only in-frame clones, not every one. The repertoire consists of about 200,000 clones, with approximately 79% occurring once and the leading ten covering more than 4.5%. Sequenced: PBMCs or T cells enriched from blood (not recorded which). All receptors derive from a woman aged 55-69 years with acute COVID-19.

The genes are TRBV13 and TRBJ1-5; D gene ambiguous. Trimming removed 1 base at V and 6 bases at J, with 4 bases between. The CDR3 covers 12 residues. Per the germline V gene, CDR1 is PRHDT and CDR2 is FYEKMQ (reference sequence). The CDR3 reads CASSLALQPQHF. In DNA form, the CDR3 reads TGTGCCAGCAGCTTAGCCCTTCAGCCCCAGCATTTT.

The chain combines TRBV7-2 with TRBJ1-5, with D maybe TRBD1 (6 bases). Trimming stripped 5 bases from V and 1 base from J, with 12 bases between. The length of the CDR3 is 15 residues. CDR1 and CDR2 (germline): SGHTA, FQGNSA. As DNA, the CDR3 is TGTGCCAGCAGCGTACAGGGAGGGAGCAATCAGCCCCAGCATTTT. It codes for CASSVQGGSNQPQHF.

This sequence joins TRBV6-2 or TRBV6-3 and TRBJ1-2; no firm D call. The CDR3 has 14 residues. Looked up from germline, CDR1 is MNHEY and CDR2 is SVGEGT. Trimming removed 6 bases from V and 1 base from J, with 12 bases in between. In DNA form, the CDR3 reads TGTGCCAGCAGCCCGCAGGTCCTTAACTATGGCTACACCTTC. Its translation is CASSPQVLNYGYTF.

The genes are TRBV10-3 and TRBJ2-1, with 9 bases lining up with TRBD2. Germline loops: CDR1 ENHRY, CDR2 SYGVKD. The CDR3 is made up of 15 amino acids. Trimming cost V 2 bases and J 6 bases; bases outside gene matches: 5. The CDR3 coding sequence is TGTGCCATCAGTGAGGCGGTAGCGGGAGTCAATGAGCAGTTCTTC. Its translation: CAISEAVAGVNEQFF.

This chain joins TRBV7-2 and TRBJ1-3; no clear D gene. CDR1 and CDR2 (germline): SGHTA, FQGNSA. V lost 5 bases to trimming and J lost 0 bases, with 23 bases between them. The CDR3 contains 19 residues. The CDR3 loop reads CASSLQLYDSSRSGNTIYF. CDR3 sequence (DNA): TGTGCCAGCAGCCTTCAGTTATACGATTCCTCCCGCTCTGGAAACACCATATATTTT.

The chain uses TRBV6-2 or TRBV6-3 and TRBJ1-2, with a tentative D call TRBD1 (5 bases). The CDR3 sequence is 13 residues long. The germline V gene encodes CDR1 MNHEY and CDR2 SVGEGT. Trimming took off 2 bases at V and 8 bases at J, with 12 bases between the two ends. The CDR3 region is CASSYGQGRGYTF. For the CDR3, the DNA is TGTGCCAGCAGTTACGGCCAGGGCCGGGGCTACACCTTC.

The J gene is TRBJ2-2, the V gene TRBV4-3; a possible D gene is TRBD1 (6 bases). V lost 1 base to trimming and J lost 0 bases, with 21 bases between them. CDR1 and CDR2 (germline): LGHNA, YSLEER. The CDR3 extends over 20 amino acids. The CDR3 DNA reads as TGCGCCAGCAGCCAAGGACTACAGGGATACGCTATGACGAACACCGGGGAGCTGTTTTTT. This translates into CASSQGLQGYAMTNTGELFF.

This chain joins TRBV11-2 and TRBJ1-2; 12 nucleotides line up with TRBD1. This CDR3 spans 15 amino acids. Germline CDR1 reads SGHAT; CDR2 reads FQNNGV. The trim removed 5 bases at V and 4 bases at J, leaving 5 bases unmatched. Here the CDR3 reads CASSRGQGALYGYTF. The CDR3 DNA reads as TGTGCCAGCAGCCGGGGACAGGGGGCCCTCTATGGCTACACCTTC.

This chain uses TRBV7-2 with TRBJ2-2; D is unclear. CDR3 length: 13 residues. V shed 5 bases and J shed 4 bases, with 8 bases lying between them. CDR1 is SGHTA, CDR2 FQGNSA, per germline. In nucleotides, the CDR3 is TGTGCCAGCAGCCCCCGTCGCACCGGGGAGCTGTTTTTT. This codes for CASSPRRTGELFF.

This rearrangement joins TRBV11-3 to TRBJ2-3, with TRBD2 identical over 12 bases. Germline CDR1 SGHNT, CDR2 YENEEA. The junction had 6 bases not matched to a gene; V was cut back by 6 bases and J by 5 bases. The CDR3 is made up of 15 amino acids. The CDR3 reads CASSSPGLAGDTQYF. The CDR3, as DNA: TGTGCCAGCAGTTCGCCGGGACTAGCGGGAGATACGCAGTATTTT.